This TCR beta chain was recorded in a study of blood T cell repertoires in COVID-19. Turning to the study itself: Sources were T cells, B-cell-depleted T cells, or PBMCs; the material itself was cDNA or gDNA.

Germline trimming cut 9 bases from V and 5 bases from J; bases unmatched to any gene: 13. Per germline, CDR1 MDHEN and CDR2 SYDVKM. The CDR3 is made up of 16 amino acids. Original handling: Reference gene primer amplification in the assay estimated nucleated cell counts. TCRdb's copy holds only in-frame clones and misses some; the assay was immunoSEQ multiplex PCR. V and J calls and clone size follow that table, whereas D and trimming were derived from the DNA. The sample shows fewer than 400,000 clones, about 83% of them seen only once. The chain links TRBV28 to TRBJ2-7, with 13 nucleotides matching TRBD2. The sequencing sample was made of peripheral blood. The receptor's source is a man aged 30-40 years with active or convalescent COVID-19. The CDR3 DNA sequence: TGTGCCAGTAAGACTAGCGGGAGGCTGGTCGGCAACGAGCAGTACTTC. Residues: CASKTSGRLVGNEQYF.